The present TCR beta chain was sequenced within a study of OX40 agonist ivuxolimab in advanced cancers. CDR3 size: 15 residues. Germline V lookup: CDR1 MNHEY, CDR2 SMNVEV (reference sequence). V lost 3 bases, J lost 6 bases, and 14 bases lay in between. Baseline was the first blood sampling point, followed by cycle 4 day 1 and cycle 7 day 1. Measured with immunoSEQ multiplex PCR; TCRdb has only the in-frame clones, and not every one. The sample carries about 76,000 clones, about 87% recorded once. This clone was detected once. Its antigen remains unknown. Whole-study results and caveats: Low normalized T-cell clonal expansion was additionally recorded for some nonresponders.

This clonotype was obtained from an adult with an advanced solid tumor such as melanoma, head and neck, liver or kidney cancer. V and J are TRBV27 and TRBJ1-4; weak D call: TRBD1 (5 bases). Source: CD4+ or CD8+ T cells sorted from blood, taken in a trial of the OX40 agonist ivuxolimab. As DNA, the CDR3 is TGTGCCAGCAGTTTCCGTATGAGGGGCGATGAAAAACTGTTTTTT. It yields the protein CASSFRMRGDEKLFF.